The source of this T cell receptor (beta chain) is a study of blood T cell repertoires in COVID-19. Study-level information: Sites in the United States, Italy and Spain provided acute and convalescent COVID-19 samples. The cDNA or gDNA used as material had been derived from T cells, B-cell-depleted T cells, or PBMCs.

In the source study's methods: Using reference gene primer amplification, nucleated cell counts were estimated. Libraries were prepared by immunoSEQ multiplex PCR; TCRdb keeps only in-frame clonotypes and omits some of them. The V and J calls and the clone size are those of that table, but D and trimming were determined from the DNA. The table lists 250,000 to 350,000 clones, roughly 89% of them singletons. Trimming removed 4 bases from V and 3 bases from J; junction bases left unmatched: 2. The CDR3 covers 13 residues. CDR1 is SNHLY and CDR2 is FYNNEI in the germline V gene. The origin of this receptor is a woman aged 25 to 39 with active or convalescent COVID-19. The rearrangement joins TRBV2 to TRBJ2-7, with 8 bases lining up with TRBD2. Sequencing input: peripheral blood. Here the CDR3 DNA reads TGTGCCAGCAGTGGGGGGACTAGCTACGAGCAGTACTTC. Protein sequence: CASSGGTSYEQYF.